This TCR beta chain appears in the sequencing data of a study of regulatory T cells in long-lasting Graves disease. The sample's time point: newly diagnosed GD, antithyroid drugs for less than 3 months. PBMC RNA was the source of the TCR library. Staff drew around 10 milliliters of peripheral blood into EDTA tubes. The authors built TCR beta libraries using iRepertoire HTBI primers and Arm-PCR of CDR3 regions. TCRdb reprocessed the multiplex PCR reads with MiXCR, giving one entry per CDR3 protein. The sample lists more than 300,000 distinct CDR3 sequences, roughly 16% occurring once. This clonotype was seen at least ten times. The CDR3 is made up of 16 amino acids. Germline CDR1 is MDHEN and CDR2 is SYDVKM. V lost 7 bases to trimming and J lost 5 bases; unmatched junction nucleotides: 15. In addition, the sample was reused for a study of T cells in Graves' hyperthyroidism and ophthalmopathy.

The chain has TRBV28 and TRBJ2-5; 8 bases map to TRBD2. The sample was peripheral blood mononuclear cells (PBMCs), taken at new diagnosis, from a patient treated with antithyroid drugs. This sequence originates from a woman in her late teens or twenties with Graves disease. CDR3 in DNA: TGTGCCAGCACTGACGGGAGGGGAACCGTCGGGGAGACCCAGTACTTC. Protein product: CASTDGRGTVGETQYF.